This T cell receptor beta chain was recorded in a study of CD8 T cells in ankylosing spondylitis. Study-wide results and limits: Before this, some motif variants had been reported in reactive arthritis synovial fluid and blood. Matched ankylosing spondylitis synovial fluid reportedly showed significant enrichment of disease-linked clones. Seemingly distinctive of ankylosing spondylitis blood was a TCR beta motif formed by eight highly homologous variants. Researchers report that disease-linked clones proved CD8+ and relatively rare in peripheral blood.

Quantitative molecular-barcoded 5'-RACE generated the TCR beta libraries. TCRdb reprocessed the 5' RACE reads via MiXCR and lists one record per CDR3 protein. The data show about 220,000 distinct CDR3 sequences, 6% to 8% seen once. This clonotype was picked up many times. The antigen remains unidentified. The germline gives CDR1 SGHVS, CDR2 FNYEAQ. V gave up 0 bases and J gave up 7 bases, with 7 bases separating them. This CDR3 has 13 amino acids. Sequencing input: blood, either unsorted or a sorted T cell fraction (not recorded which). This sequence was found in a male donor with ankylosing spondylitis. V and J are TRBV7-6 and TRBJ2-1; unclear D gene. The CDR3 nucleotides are TGTGCCAGCAGCTTAGCGCTTGGGAATGAGCAGTTCTTC. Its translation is CASSLALGNEQFF.